A selection of T cell receptor beta chains follows, all from one sample in a study of post-analysis software for immune sequencing data. TCRdb ran MiXCR on the PCR reads and lists one entry per CDR3 protein. The table has some 370,000 distinct CDR3 sequences, around a third seen once. The material sequenced was blood. Receptor source: a girl aged 5 to 17 with multiple sclerosis. CDR3s include the opening cysteine and the closing phenylalanine or tryptophan.

j_call v_call cdr3_aa
TRBJ2-1 TRBV7-3 CASSLGGGGANEQFF
TRBJ1-1 TRBV4-2 CASSQVPGDRGNTEAFF
TRBJ2-3 TRBV27 CASSLSLLHIDREDTQYF
TRBJ2-3 TRBV3-1 CASSQGTSGAPNDTQYF
TRBJ2-7 TRBV6-5 CASTDRESEQYF
TRBJ1-1 TRBV10-3 CAITPGQGTTEAFF
TRBJ1-2 TRBV4-3 CASSQSQGGYTF
- TRBV5-1 CASSLAGSRQETQYF
TRBJ2-5 TRBV5-1 CASSLRRTRETQYF
TRBJ2-2 TRBV20-1 CSALGPFGATGELFF
TRBJ1-6 TRBV10-2 CATRSQGESSPLHF
TRBJ2-7 TRBV6-2/TRBV6-3 CASSGGQGKQYF
TRBJ1-5 TRBV5-5 CASSLALGRGQSNQPQHF
- TRBV9 CASSPSWTSGETQYF
TRBJ2-7 TRBV7-2 CASSSRLAGAYEQYF
- TRBV20-1 CSASKPAGESYEQYF
TRBJ1-1 TRBV20-1 CSARVGGPNTEAFF
TRBJ2-5 TRBV11-2 CASSPTPRTSGDPGTQYF
TRBJ1-1 TRBV7-9 CASRVTGDPEAFF
TRBJ1-4 TRBV29-1 CSAQGDSGKLFF
TRBJ2-5 TRBV7-6 CASSSGQRSETQYF
TRBJ1-6 TRBV10-3 CAISESKNSPLHF
TRBJ2-3 TRBV6-5 CATSFRGLAGLVDTQYF
TRBJ1-1 TRBV6-1 CASSETVFHNTEAFF